This T cell receptor (beta chain) was documented in a study of blood T cell repertoires in COVID-19. About the research overall: There were acute and convalescent COVID-19 samples, and they came from the United States, Italy and Spain.

In the authors' methods: Reference gene primer amplification in the assay estimated nucleated cell counts. Sequencing used immunoSEQ multiplex PCR; TCRdb keeps in-frame clones, though not all of them. That table is the source of V, J and clone size, and D and trimming were worked out from the DNA. The sample comprises some 390,000 clones, 80% to 90% of which are singletons, and 1% to 1.3% rests with the top ten. This CDR3 has 15 residues. Trimming took 5 bases from V and 2 from J; bases not matched to a gene: 7. CDR1 and CDR2 (germline): SEHNR, FQNEAQ (reference sequence). Membership in each cohort depended on participant-reported clinical history. Donors of Cohort 3 who recovered were those that had two negative PCRs, clearance, or symptom resolution.

The specimen was PBMCs or T cells enriched from blood (not recorded which). This sequence was found in a man aged 25 to 40 who had recovered from COVID-19. The chain couples TRBV7-9 to TRBJ2-3; TRBD2 matches 7 bases. Here the CDR3 DNA reads TGTGCCAGCAGCCATCAAGGGGACTACACAGATACGCAGTATTTT. It yields the protein CASSHQGDYTDTQYF.